Each of the 20 T cell receptor beta chains below was sequenced from the same sample in a study of neurological immune-mediated disorders. Each CDR3 protein gets one entry after TCRdb re-called the 5' RACE reads with MiXCR. The sample carries about 39,000 distinct CDR3 sequences, roughly 6.9% recorded once. Source material: CD4+ T cells from blood. The receptor set was obtained from a man aged 50 to 60 in good health.

This clonotype showed up many times. The J gene is TRBJ1-2, the V gene TRBV29-1; maybe TRBD1 (5 bases). The CDR3 has 14 amino acids. Germline CDR1 reads SQVTM; CDR2 reads ANQGSEA. V was trimmed by 0 bases and J by 7 bases, leaving 15 bases between them. CDR3 coding DNA: TGCAGCGTTGAAGATCACCTTCCCGGGGGTGGCTACACCTTC. It encodes CSVEDHLPGGGYTF.

This clonotype was observed many times. The V and J genes are TRBV20-1 and TRBJ2-5; 10 nucleotides line up with TRBD2. CDR3 length: 14 residues. The junction had 5 bases not matched to a gene; V was cut back by 5 bases and J by 2 bases. Germline V CDR1 and CDR2: DFQATT, SNEGSKA (reference sequence). This CDR3 is CSAQAGGWQETQYF. CDR3 in DNA: TGCAGTGCTCAAGCGGGAGGGTGGCAAGAGACCCAGTACTTC.

Ten or more counts support this clonotype. The V call is TRBV6-4, the J call TRBJ2-1; 11 nucleotides line up with TRBD2. CDR1 and CDR2 from the germline V gene are MRHNA and SNTAGT. The length of the CDR3 is 13 residues. Trimming cost V 4 bases and J 10 bases; bases outside gene matches: 3. In nucleotides, the CDR3 is TGTGCCAGCAGTGGACTAGCGGGACGGGAGCAGTTCTTC. Residues: CASSGLAGREQFF.

A remark on this clonotype: The DNA is left out, because the CDR3 cannot be placed on it with certainty; the CDR3 is given as TCRdb lists it. The chain couples TRBV5-1 to TRBJ1-1. Germline V CDR1 and CDR2: SGHRS, YFSETQ. The CDR3 sequence runs 21 residues, both termini included. CDR3 region: CASSFYICSASPGGQYTEAFF.

Many counts were recorded for this clonotype. The chain links TRBV12-3 or TRBV12-4 to TRBJ1-4; tentative D call: TRBD1 (6 bases). The V and J ends lost 3 bases and 5 bases respectively, with 10 bases between them. This CDR3 comprises 14 residues. CDR3 coding DNA: TGTGCCAGCAGTTTTCGGCAGGGGAATGAAAAACTGTTTTTT. Residues: CASSFRQGNEKLFF.

This clonotype showed up many times. The chain has TRBV7-2 and TRBJ1-3; D remains ambiguous. Germline V gene data show CDR1 as SGHTA and CDR2 as FQGNSA. V lost 6 bases and J lost 8, with 17 bases in between. The length of the CDR3 is 14 residues. CDR3 DNA sequence: TGTGCCAGCAGTACTGACACCGCTTGGGACACCATATATTTT. Translating gives CASSTDTAWDTIYF.

Ten or more counts support this clonotype. The chain uses TRBV7-2 and TRBJ2-3; 7 positions match TRBD2. The CDR3 length is 12 residues. V lost 5 bases to trimming and J lost 7 bases; unmatched junction nucleotides: 3. Per germline, CDR1 SGHTA and CDR2 FQGNSA. Here the CDR3 DNA reads TGTGCCAGCAGCCCCGGGGGGAATACGCAGTATTTT. It encodes CASSPGGNTQYF.

On this clonotype itself: Relative to the germline gene, one junction end is altered; a read error may explain this. The chain employs TRBV20-1 and TRBJ1-6; no reliable D call. Germline V lookup: CDR1 DFQATT, CDR2 SNEGSKA (reference sequence). The CDR3 contains 13 residues. CDR3 region: CSALMASNSPLDF. The CDR3 nucleotides read TGCAGTGCCTTGATGGCCTCCAATTCACCCCTCGACTTT.

The gene calls are TRBV5-6 and TRBJ2-7; possible D gene TRBD2, 6 bases. This CDR3 has 14 residues. V lost 3 bases and J 7 bases, leaving 17 bases between the germline ends. Per germline, CDR1 SGHDT and CDR2 YYEEEE. CDR3 sequence (DNA): TGTGCCAGCAGCTGGGTAGCGGTAGTGGGGGAGCAGTACTTC. Its protein is CASSWVAVVGEQYF.

Remarks on this clonotype: This clone may be a read error of a much larger clone one base away. The chain is built from TRBV7-2 and TRBJ2-7; 8 nucleotides agree with TRBD1. In germline, CDR1 is SGHTA, CDR2 FQGNSA. This CDR3 contains 15 residues. CDR3 sequence: CDSSLTAGGGYEQYF. The CDR3 DNA is TGTGACAGCAGCTTAACGGCAGGGGGCGGGTACGAGCAGTACTTC.

This clonotype occurred many times. The V and J genes are TRBV3-1 and TRBJ1-5, with D possibly matching TRBD1 (5 bases). The CDR3 covers 13 residues. Between the trimmed V and J ends, which lost 4 bases and 3 bases, there was a span of 7 bases. From germline, CDR1 is LGHDT and CDR2 YNNKEL (reference sequence). CDR3 nucleotide sequence: TGTGCCAGCAGCCGGGGGGACAATCAGCCCCAGCATTTT. Translating it yields CASSRGDNQPQHF.

This clonotype was found many times. The J gene is TRBJ2-1, the V gene TRBV5-1, with 7 bases matching TRBD1. Germline CDR1 and CDR2: SGHRS and YFSETQ. The CDR3 runs to 12 residues. V lost 0 bases and J lost 13; bases outside the gene matches: 4. The CDR3 region is CASSLEQGEQFF. CDR3 DNA sequence: TGCGCCAGCAGCTTGGAGCAGGGGGAACAGTTCTTC.

The chain uses TRBV25-1 and TRBJ2-1; TRBD2 is a possible D gene (6 bases). V lost 1 base, J lost 9 bases, and 22 bases lay in between. Looked up from germline, CDR1 is MGHDK and CDR2 is SYGVNS. This CDR3 has 17 amino acids. The CDR3: CASSEFFNRDGLPEQFF. CDR3 nucleotide sequence: TGTGCCAGCAGTGAATTTTTCAATCGGGACGGACTACCTGAGCAGTTCTTC.

This clonotype was counted many times. V and J are TRBV3-1 and TRBJ2-1; tentative D call: TRBD1 (6 bases). Germline CDR1 reads LGHDT; CDR2 reads YNNKEL (reference sequence). V shed 3 bases and J shed 4 bases, with 34 bases lying between them. CDR3 length: 22 amino acids. Here the CDR3 DNA reads TGTGCCAGCAGCCAGAGAGATATCCGGTGGGCAGGGGTCACCCCGCTGTACAATGAGCAGTTCTTC. This encodes CASSQRDIRWAGVTPLYNEQFF.

This clonotype has ten or more counts. V usage is TRBV20-1 and J usage is TRBJ1-6; D perhaps matches TRBD1 (6 bases). CDR3 length: 20 residues. Germline V gene data show CDR1 as DFQATT and CDR2 as SNEGSKA (reference sequence). V lost 1 base to trimming and J lost 1 base, with 23 bases between them. The CDR3 nucleotides read TGCAGTGCTAGAGTGGTAGGGGGGTCGATGGAAGGGTCCTATAATTCACCCCTCCACTTT. As protein: CSARVVGGSMEGSYNSPLHF.

This clonotype was seen ten or more times. J is TRBJ1-1 and V is TRBV7-9; D is undetermined. V was shortened by 3 bases and J by 7 bases, with 9 bases between the two germline ends. The germline V gene encodes CDR1 SEHNR and CDR2 FQNEAQ (reference sequence). The CDR3 sequence is 12 residues long. The CDR3 DNA sequence: TGTGCCAGCAGCTTTCCCTTATTTGAAGCTTTCTTT. This sequence encodes CASSFPLFEAFF.

This clonotype occurred many times. This chain connects TRBV5-1 to TRBJ2-2; 7 bases are shared with TRBD1. The CDR3 is 14 amino acids. CDR1 and CDR2 from the germline V gene are SGHRS and YFSETQ. CDR3 protein: CAEVDRLNTGELFF. The DNA for the CDR3 is TGCGCGGAGGTGGACAGGCTGAACACCGGGGAGCTGTTTTTT.

In nucleotides, the CDR3 is TGTGCCAGCAGCTTCACCCGAGTCCTCCCCAATGAGCAGTTCTTC. Its protein is CASSFTRVLPNEQFF. The chain employs TRBV5-6 and TRBJ2-1; D ambiguous. Between the trimmed V and J ends, which lost 2 bases and 6 bases, there was a span of 15 bases. CDR3 length: 15 amino acids. Germline-derived CDR1 and CDR2 are SGHDT and YYEEEE.

This clonotype was seen repeatedly, ten times or more. The V call is TRBV20-1, the J call TRBJ2-7; the D is unclear. From germline, CDR1 is DFQATT and CDR2 SNEGSKA (reference sequence). Trimming removed 1 base from V and 2 bases from J, with 6 bases in between. The CDR3 length is 12 residues. CDR3 amino acids: CSARAVTYEQYF. The CDR3 region has the DNA TGCAGTGCTAGAGCCGTGACCTACGAGCAGTACTTC.

At least ten counts were recorded for this clonotype. This chain links TRBV10-3 with TRBJ2-2, with 7 bases lining up with TRBD2. V gave up 7 bases and J gave up 1 base; unmatched junction bases: 9. Germline assignment: CDR1 ENHRY and CDR2 SYGVKD. This CDR3 has 16 residues. The CDR3 nucleotides are TGTGCCATCAAACAGCGGGCTAGCGGGAACACCGGGGAGCTGTTTTTT. It yields the protein CAIKQRASGNTGELFF.